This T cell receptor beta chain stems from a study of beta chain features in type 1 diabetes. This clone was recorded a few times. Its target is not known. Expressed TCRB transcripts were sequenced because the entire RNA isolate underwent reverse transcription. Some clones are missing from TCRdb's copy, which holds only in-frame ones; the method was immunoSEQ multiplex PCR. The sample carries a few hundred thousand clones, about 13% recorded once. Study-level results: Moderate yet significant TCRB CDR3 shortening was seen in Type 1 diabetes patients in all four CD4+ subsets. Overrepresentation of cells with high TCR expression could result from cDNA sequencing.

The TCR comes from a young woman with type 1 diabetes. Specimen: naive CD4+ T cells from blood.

The CDR3: CASSLQGNANTEAFF. The DNA for the CDR3 is TGTGCCAGCAGCTTGCAGGGTAACGCAAACACTGAAGCTTTCTTT. V usage is TRBV7-9 and J usage is TRBJ1-1; a weak D match, TRBD1 (5 bases). V shed 3 bases and J shed 2 bases, with 13 bases lying between them. Germline loops: CDR1 SEHNR, CDR2 FQNEAQ (reference sequence). CDR3 length equals 15 residues.